This T cell receptor beta chain was captured by sequencing in a study of T cell responses to AZD1222 COVID-19 vaccine. Method: immunoSEQ multiplex PCR; TCRdb's copy keeps in-frame clones and lacks some. The table shows over 110,000 clones, with approximately 87% occurring only once. On this clone itself: What it binds is unknown.

The V gene end was trimmed by 3 bases and the J gene end by 4 bases; junction bases not matched to a gene: 4. The CDR3 totals 15 residues. Germline V CDR1 and CDR2: LNHDA, SQIVND (reference sequence). Study-wide results and caveats: After two AZD1222 doses, spike-specific TCR breadth and depth rose versus day 0.

The receptor was derived from an adult who received the AZD1222 COVID-19 vaccine. The V call is TRBV19, the J call TRBJ2-2, with 8 bases aligning to TRBD1. This material consisted of peripheral blood, taken 28 days after the second AZD1222 dose. CDR3 sequence: CASSMRTGRTGELFF. For the CDR3, the DNA is TGTGCCAGTAGTATGAGGACAGGGCGCACCGGGGAGCTGTTTTTT. Full variable domain (rest looked up from reference TRBV19 and TRBJ2-2): DGGITQSPKYLFRKEGQNVTLSCEQNLNHDAMYWYRQDPGQGLRLIYYSQIVNDFQKGDIAEGYSVSREKKESFPLTVTSAQKNPTAFYLCASSMRTGRTGELFFGEGSRLTVL.